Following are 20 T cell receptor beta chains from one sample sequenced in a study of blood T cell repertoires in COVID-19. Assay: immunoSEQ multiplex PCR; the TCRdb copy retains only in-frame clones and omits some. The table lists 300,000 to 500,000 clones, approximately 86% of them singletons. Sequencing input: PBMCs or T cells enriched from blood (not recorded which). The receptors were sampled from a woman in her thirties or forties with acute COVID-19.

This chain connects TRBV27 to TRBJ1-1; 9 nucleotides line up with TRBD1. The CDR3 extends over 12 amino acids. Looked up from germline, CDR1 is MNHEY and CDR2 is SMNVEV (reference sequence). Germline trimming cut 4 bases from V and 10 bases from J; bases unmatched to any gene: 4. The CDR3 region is CASSSDRGAAFF. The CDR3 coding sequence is TGTGCCAGCAGTTCAGACAGGGGGGCAGCTTTCTTT.

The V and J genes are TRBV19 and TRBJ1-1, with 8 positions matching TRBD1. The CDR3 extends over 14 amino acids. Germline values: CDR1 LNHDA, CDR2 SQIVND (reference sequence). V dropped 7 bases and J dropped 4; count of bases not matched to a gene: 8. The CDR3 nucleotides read TGTGCCAGTAACGGCAGGGGGCTTAGCACTGAAGCTTTCTTT. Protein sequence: CASNGRGLSTEAFF.

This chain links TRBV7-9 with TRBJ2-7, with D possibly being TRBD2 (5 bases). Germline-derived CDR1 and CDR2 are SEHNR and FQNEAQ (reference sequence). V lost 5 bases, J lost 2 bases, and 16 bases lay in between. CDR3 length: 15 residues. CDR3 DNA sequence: TGTGCCAGCAGCCGGGCGGGTCGGTACCCCTACGAGCAGTACTTC. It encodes CASSRAGRYPYEQYF.

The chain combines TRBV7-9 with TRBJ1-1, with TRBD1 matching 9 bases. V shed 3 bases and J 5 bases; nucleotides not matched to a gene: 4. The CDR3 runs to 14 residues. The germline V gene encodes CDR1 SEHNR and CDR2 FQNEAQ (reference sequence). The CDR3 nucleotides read TGTGCCAGCAGCTTGAACAGGGGGCGGACTGAAGCTTTCTTT. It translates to CASSLNRGRTEAFF.

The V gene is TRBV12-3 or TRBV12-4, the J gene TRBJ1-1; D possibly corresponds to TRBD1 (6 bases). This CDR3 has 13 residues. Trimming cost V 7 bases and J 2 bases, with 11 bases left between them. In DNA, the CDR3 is TGTGCCAGCACCGTGGGGGCTAACACTGAAGCTTTCTTT. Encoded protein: CASTVGANTEAFF.

The CDR3 sequence is CASSQGLSTDTQYF. In DNA, the CDR3 is TGTGCCAGCAGCCAGGGACTAAGCACAGATACGCAGTATTTT. The genes are TRBV3-1 (or the pseudogene TRBV3-2) and TRBJ2-3; TRBD2 matches at 7 bases. The germline gives CDR1 LGHDT, CDR2 YNNKEL (reference sequence). V dropped 3 bases and J dropped 0; count of bases not matched to a gene: 0. This CDR3 spans 14 amino acids.

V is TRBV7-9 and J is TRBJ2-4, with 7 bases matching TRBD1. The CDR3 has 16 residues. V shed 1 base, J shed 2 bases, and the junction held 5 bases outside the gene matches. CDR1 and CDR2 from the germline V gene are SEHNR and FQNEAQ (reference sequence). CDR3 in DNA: TGTGCCAGCAGCTTAGGGCAGGGGGTCACCAAAAACATTCAGTACTTC. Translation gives CASSLGQGVTKNIQYF.

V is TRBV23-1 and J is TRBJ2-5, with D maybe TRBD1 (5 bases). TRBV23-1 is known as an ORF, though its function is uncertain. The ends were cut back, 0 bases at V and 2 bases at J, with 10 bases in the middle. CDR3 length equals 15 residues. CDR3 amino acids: CASSQSVQEQETQYF. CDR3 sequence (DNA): TGCGCCAGCAGTCAATCGGTACAGGAACAAGAGACCCAGTACTTC.

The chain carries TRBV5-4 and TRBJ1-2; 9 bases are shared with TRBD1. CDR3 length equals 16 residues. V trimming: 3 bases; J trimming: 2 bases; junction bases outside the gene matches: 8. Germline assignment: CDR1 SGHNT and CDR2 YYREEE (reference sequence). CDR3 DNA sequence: TGTGCCAGCAGCTACGTCCCGGGACAGGGAAACTATGGCTACACCTTC. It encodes CASSYVPGQGNYGYTF.

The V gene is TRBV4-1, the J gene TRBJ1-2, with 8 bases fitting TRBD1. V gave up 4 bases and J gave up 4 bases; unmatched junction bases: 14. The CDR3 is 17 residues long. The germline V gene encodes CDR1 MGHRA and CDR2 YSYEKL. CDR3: CASSPGGQGGWLYGYTF. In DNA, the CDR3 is TGCGCCAGCAGCCCGGGAGGACAGGGCGGTTGGCTCTATGGCTACACCTTC.

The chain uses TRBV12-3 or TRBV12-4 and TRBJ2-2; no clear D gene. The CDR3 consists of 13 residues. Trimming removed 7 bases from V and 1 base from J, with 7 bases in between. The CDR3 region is CASTPQNTGELFF. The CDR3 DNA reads TGTGCCAGCACCCCACAGAACACCGGGGAGCTGTTTTTT.

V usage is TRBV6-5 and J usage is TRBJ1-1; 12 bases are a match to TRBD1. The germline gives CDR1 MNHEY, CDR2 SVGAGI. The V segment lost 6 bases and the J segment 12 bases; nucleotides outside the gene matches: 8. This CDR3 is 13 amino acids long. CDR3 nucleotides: TGTGCCAGCAGCGAGGGACAGGGGGCCAAGACTTTCTTT. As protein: CASSEGQGAKTFF.

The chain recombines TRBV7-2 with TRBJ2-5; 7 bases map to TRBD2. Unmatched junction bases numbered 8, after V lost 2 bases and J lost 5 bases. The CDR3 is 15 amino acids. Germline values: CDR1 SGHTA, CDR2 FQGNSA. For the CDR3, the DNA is TGTGCCAGCAGCTTATTGTATTTGGGGGGGGAGACCCAGTACTTC. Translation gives CASSLLYLGGETQYF. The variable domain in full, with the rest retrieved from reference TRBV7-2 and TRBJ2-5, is GAGVSQSPSNKVTEKGKDVELRCDPISGHTALYWYRQSLGQGLEFLIYFQGNSAPDKSGLPSDRFSAERTGGSVSTLTIQRTQQEDSAVYLCASSLLYLGGETQYFGPGTRLLVL.

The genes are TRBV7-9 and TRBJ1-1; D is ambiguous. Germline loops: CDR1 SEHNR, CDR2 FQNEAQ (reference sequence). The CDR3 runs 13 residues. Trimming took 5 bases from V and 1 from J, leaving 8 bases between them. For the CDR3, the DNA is TGTGCCAGCAGCCAAATGGCGAACACTGAAGCTTTCTTT. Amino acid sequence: CASSQMANTEAFF.

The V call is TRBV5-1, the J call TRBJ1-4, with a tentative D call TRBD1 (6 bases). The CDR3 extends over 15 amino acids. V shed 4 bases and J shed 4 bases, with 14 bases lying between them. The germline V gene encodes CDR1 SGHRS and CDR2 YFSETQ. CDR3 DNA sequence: TGCGCCAGCAGCCCGACCCGGACAGATAATGAAAAACTGTTTTTT. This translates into CASSPTRTDNEKLFF.

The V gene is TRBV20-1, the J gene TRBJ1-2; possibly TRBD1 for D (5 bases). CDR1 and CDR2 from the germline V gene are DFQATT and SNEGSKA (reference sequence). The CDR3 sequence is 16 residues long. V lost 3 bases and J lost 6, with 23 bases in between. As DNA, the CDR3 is TGCAGTGCTAGTTCATTGGTGGTTCAGGGTCAGGATGGCTACACCTTC. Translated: CSASSLVVQGQDGYTF.

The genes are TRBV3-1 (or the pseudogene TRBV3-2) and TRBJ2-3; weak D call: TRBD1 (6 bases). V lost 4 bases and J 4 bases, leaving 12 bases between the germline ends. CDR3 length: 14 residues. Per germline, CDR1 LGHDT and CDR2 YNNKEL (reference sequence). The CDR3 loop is CASSRTALADTQYF. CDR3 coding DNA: TGTGCCAGCAGCCGGACAGCCCTGGCAGATACGCAGTATTTT.

The CDR3 nucleotides read TGTGCCAGTAGTATAGAAACGGGAAGGGATCAGCCCCAGCATTTT. Protein product: CASSIETGRDQPQHF. The chain recombines TRBV19 with TRBJ1-5; D call uncertain. This CDR3 has 15 residues. V was pared by 0 bases and J by 5 bases, with 11 bases between. The germline V gene encodes CDR1 LNHDA and CDR2 SQIVND (reference sequence). The variable domain in full, completed from reference TRBV19 and TRBJ1-5, reads DGGITQSPKYLFRKEGQNVTLSCEQNLNHDAMYWYRQDPGQGLRLIYYSQIVNDFQKGDIAEGYSVSREKKESFPLTVTSAQKNPTAFYLCASSIETGRDQPQHFGDGTRLSIL.

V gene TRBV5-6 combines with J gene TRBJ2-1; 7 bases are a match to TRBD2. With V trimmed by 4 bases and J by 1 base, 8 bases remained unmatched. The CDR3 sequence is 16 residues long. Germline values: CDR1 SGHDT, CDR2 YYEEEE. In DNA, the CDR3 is TGTGCCAGCAGCGCCGTAGCGGGTTTATCCTACAATGAGCAGTTCTTC. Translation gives CASSAVAGLSYNEQFF.

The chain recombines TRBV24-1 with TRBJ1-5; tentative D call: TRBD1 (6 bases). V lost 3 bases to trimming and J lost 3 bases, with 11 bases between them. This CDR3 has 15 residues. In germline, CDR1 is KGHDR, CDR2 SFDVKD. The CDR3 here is CATSDDQGLNQPQHF. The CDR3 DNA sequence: TGTGCCACCAGTGATGATCAGGGGCTCAATCAGCCCCAGCATTTT.